This section outlines one T cell receptor beta chain sequence together with its context. The repertoire was sequenced with immunoSEQ multiplex PCR; TCRdb's copy has only in-frame clones and lacks some. The sample includes around 40,000 clones, approximately 84% seen only once; the top ten take 12% to 15%. The sample is drawn from a study of blood T cell repertoires in COVID-19. After removal of 2 bases from V and 4 bases from J, the junction contained 4 bases not matched to a gene. The V gene's germline CDR1 is MNHEY and CDR2 SVGAGI. The CDR3 loop spans 15 amino acids. The specimen sequenced was peripheral blood. The rearrangement uses TRBV6-5 and TRBJ1-2; 10 bases align to TRBD1. The receptor comes from a human donor in a cohort sampled during active COVID-19. Written as DNA, the CDR3 is TGTGCCAGCAGTTACCCGACAGGGGGCTCCTATGGCTACACCTTC. It yields the protein CASSYPTGGSYGYTF.